What follows are 21 T cell receptor beta chains derived from one specimen sequenced in a study of T cell responses to AZD1222 COVID-19 vaccine. TCRdb keeps only in-frame clones here, not all; method: immunoSEQ multiplex PCR. The sample includes roughly 140,000 clones, around nine tenths of them seen just once. The sample was peripheral blood, taken on day 0 of AZD1222 vaccination. The receptors were sampled from an adult in good health.

V is TRBV4-2 and J is TRBJ2-7; 7 bases map to TRBD1. Trimming cost V 3 bases and J 5 bases; bases outside gene matches: 10. The CDR3 consists of 15 residues. Per the germline V gene, CDR1 is LGHNA and CDR2 is YNFKEQ. CDR3 residues: CASSQADGTDNEQYF. The CDR3 DNA follows: TGTGCCAGCAGCCAGGCAGACGGGACAGATAACGAGCAGTACTTC.

This clone was found once. The V call is TRBV5-1, the J call TRBJ2-2, with 9 bases that match TRBD2. V dropped 6 bases and J dropped 7; count of bases not matched to a gene: 10. This CDR3 contains 15 residues. CDR1 SGHRS and CDR2 YFSETQ come from the germline V gene. CDR3 nucleotides: TGCGCCAGCACTCCAGCGGGAGGCGCGGGCGGGGAGCTGTTTTTT. It encodes CASTPAGGAGGELFF.

V usage is TRBV7-9 and J usage is TRBJ2-5; weak D call: TRBD2 (5 bases). The CDR3 covers 14 residues. The germline V gene encodes CDR1 SEHNR and CDR2 FQNEAQ (reference sequence). The germline V and J ends were trimmed by 1 base and 0 bases, with 6 bases remaining between them. The CDR3 DNA sequence: TGTGCCAGCAGCTTAGTGGGAGACCAAGAGACCCAGTACTTC. Translated: CASSLVGDQETQYF.

In DNA form, the CDR3 reads TGCGCCAGCAGTCAAACTTCTATCCGGGACAGGGACTCGTTGAGCACTGAAGCTTTCTTT. Amino acids: CASSQTSIRDRDSLSTEAFF. The chain combines TRBV23-1 with TRBJ1-1, with TRBD1 matching over 9 bases. TRBV23-1 is designated an ORF whose function remains uncertain. The CDR3 totals 20 residues. J lost 4 bases, V lost 2 bases, and 20 bases had no gene match.

V usage is TRBV4-3 and J usage is TRBJ1-5; D uncertain. The germline gives CDR1 LGHNA, CDR2 YSLEER. V was cut by 4 bases and J by 6 bases, with 13 bases left in between. This CDR3 is 14 amino acids long. CDR3 residues: CASSPQRGGQPQHF. CDR3 bases: TGCGCCAGCAGCCCCCAACGGGGAGGTCAGCCCCAGCATTTT.

This clone occurred a few times. The V and J genes are TRBV6-2 or TRBV6-3 and TRBJ1-5; D unclear. This CDR3 region has 13 residues. V gave up 5 bases and J gave up 3 bases, with 8 bases separating them. Germline V gives CDR1 MNHEY, CDR2 SVGEGT. This CDR3 is CASSDYDNQPQHF. In DNA form, the CDR3 reads TGTGCCAGCAGTGACTACGACAATCAGCCCCAGCATTTT.

The J gene is TRBJ1-2, the V gene TRBV9; weak D call: TRBD1 (5 bases). Deletions cut 1 base from V and 5 bases from J, with 15 bases between. Germline assignment: CDR1 SGDLS and CDR2 YYNGEE. The CDR3 sequence is 15 residues long. This CDR3 reads CASSVTGSVVYGYTF. For the CDR3, the DNA is TGTGCCAGCAGCGTAACAGGTTCGGTTGTGTATGGCTACACCTTC.

The chain links TRBV7-9 to TRBJ1-4; D unresolved. The CDR3 covers 15 residues. V lost 3 bases, J lost 5 bases, and 13 bases lay in between. CDR1 is SEHNR, CDR2 FQNEAQ, per germline (reference sequence). The chain's CDR3 is CASSLFVKRNEKLFF. The CDR3 DNA follows: TGTGCCAGCAGCTTGTTCGTCAAAAGGAATGAAAAACTGTTTTTT. The full variable domain, its missing parts supplied by reference TRBV7-9 and TRBJ1-4, is DTGVSQNPRHKITKRGQNVTFRCDPISEHNRLYWYRQTLGQGPEFLTYFQNEAQLEKSRLLSDRFSAERPKGSFSTLEIQRTEQGDSAMYLCASSLFVKRNEKLFFGSGTQLSVL.

V gene TRBV7-3 combines with J gene TRBJ2-4; D is unclear. Germline V gene lookup returns CDR1 SGHTA and CDR2 FQGTGA. Trimming stripped 0 bases from V and 15 bases from J, with 15 bases between. The CDR3 has 13 residues. The CDR3 here is CASSLTVGLAPYF. For the CDR3, the DNA is TGTGCCAGCAGCTTAACGGTCGGGTTAGCTCCGTACTTC.

The genes are TRBV6-5 and TRBJ2-7; D remains ambiguous. From germline, CDR1 is MNHEY and CDR2 SVGAGI. Trimming pared 0 bases from V and 2 bases from J, leaving 11 bases between. This CDR3 has 15 residues. In DNA, the CDR3 is TGTGCCAGCAGTTACTCAGAACAGTTAACCTACGAGCAGTACTTC. Its translation is CASSYSEQLTYEQYF.

The chain joins TRBV5-1 to TRBJ2-2; no clear D. The germline CDR1 and CDR2 sequences are SGHRS and YFSETQ. V lost 5 bases, J lost 0 bases, and 5 bases lay in between. The CDR3 contains 13 residues. The CDR3 DNA follows: TGCGCCAGCAGGGTAGCGAACACCGGGGAGCTGTTTTTT. It specifies CASRVANTGELFF.

The CDR3 sequence: CASSSQGTQYF. The CDR3 DNA follows: TGTGCCAGCAGTTCACAGGGGACCCAGTACTTC. V gene TRBV12-3 or TRBV12-4 combines with J gene TRBJ2-5; the D gene is possibly TRBD1 (6 bases). CDR3 length equals 11 residues. Trimming took 4 bases from V and 7 from J, leaving 7 bases between them.

The chain couples TRBV24-1 to TRBJ1-2; D unresolved. The V end lost 1 base, the J end lost 3 bases, and 11 bases lay between the germline ends. Germline V CDR1 and CDR2: KGHDR, SFDVKD. This CDR3 is built from 15 residues. CDR3 sequence: CATSDFQGGDYGYTF. The DNA of the CDR3 is TGTGCCACCAGTGATTTCCAAGGCGGGGACTATGGCTACACCTTC.

The V and J genes are TRBV7-2 and TRBJ1-1, with TRBD1 matching 8 bases. With 7 bases clipped from V and 4 bases from J, the junction kept 14 bases outside the gene matches. Germline values: CDR1 SGHTA, CDR2 FQGNSA. The CDR3 consists of 16 residues. In DNA, the CDR3 is TGTGCCAGCAACCCAGGACAGGGAGTCATGTCCACTGAAGCTTTCTTT. Its protein is CASNPGQGVMSTEAFF.

V and J are TRBV7-8 and TRBJ2-6, with 9 positions matching TRBD2. V lost 1 base and J lost 2; bases outside the gene matches: 9. Germline V gene data show CDR1 as SGHVS and CDR2 as FQNEAQ. The CDR3 is 19 residues long. The CDR3 DNA reads TGTGCCAGCAGCTTAGGCGGGAGGGCCTTGTCAACTGGGGCCAACGTCCTGACTTTC. Amino acids: CASSLGGRALSTGANVLTF.

The V and J genes are TRBV28 and TRBJ1-4; D is unresolved. The CDR3 loop spans 14 amino acids. Germline values: CDR1 MDHEN, CDR2 SYDVKM. The V end lost 2 bases, the J end lost 4 bases, and 8 bases lay between the germline ends. CDR3 sequence: CASSLGQVNEKLFF. CDR3 coding DNA: TGTGCCAGCAGTTTAGGGCAGGTTAATGAAAAACTGTTTTTT.

This chain connects TRBV3-1 (or the pseudogene TRBV3-2) to TRBJ2-5; D is ambiguous. V shed 1 base and J shed 4 bases, with 10 bases lying between them. Germline lookup yields CDR1 LGHDT and CDR2 YNNKEL (reference sequence). The CDR3 is 14 amino acids. Written as DNA, the CDR3 is TGTGCCAGCAGCCAAGTTGCCGTGCGAGAGACCCAGTACTTC. It codes for CASSQVAVRETQYF.

The CDR3: CASWGWGNTEAFF. Here the CDR3 DNA reads TGTGCCAGTTGGGGGTGGGGGAACACTGAAGCTTTCTTT. This chain links TRBV12-3 or TRBV12-4 with TRBJ1-1, with a tentative D call TRBD1 (5 bases). There are 13 residues in the CDR3. Deletions cut 9 bases from V and 1 base from J, with 12 bases between.

The chain is built from TRBV25-1 and TRBJ1-5, with no clear D. The CDR3 is 15 residues long. CDR1 and CDR2 (germline): MGHDK, SYGVNS. V lost 2 bases and J 4 bases, leaving 12 bases between the germline ends. The CDR3 spells CASSEGRDGNQPQHF. The CDR3, as DNA: TGTGCCAGCAGTGAAGGTAGGGATGGAAATCAGCCCCAGCATTTT. The full variable domain, completed using reference TRBV25-1 and TRBJ1-5, is EADIYQTPRYLVIGTGKKITLECSQTMGHDKMYWYQQDPGMELHLIHYSYGVNSTEKGDLSSESTVSRIRTEHFPLTLESARPSHTSQYLCASSEGRDGNQPQHFGDGTRLSIL.

The rearrangement joins TRBV3-1 (or the pseudogene TRBV3-2) to TRBJ2-1; 10 bases agree with TRBD2. The CDR3 spans 16 residues. The germline gives CDR1 LGHDT, CDR2 YNNKEL (reference sequence). V shed 1 base and J 4 bases; nucleotides not matched to a gene: 4. The CDR3 DNA reads as TGTGCCAGCAGCCAAGGCCTACTAGCGGGATACAATGAGCAGTTCTTC. It yields the protein CASSQGLLAGYNEQFF.

The chain links TRBV7-9 to TRBJ1-5; no definite D call. Germline assignment: CDR1 SEHNR and CDR2 FQNEAQ (reference sequence). The ends were cut back, 0 bases at V and 5 bases at J, with 2 bases in the middle. This CDR3 contains 12 residues. CDR3: CASSLADQPQHF. The CDR3 bases are TGTGCCAGCAGCTTAGCTGATCAGCCCCAGCATTTT.